This T cell receptor (beta chain) was captured by sequencing in a study of regulatory T cells in long-lasting Graves disease. Building of the TCR beta libraries involved iRepertoire HTBI primers and Arm-PCR of CDR3 regions. TCRdb independently ran MiXCR on the multiplex PCR reads; one entry per CDR3 protein. The sample lists about 380,000 distinct CDR3 sequences; 15% to 17% were seen once. Time point denoted: newly diagnosed GD, antithyroid drugs for less than 3 months. The TCR library was made from RNA extracted from PBMCs. This clonotype was seen repeatedly, ten times or more. What it recognizes is unknown. Study-level points and caveats: Persistent disease was characterized by preferential usage of TRBV28, TRBJ1-2 and TRBJ2-5.

CDR1 and CDR2 (germline): MDHEN, SYDVKM. V was trimmed by 5 bases and J by 1 base, leaving 27 bases between them. This CDR3 comprises 19 residues. This clonotype originated in a female donor with Graves disease. The sample here was peripheral blood mononuclear cells (PBMCs), taken at new diagnosis, from a patient treated with antithyroid drugs. This chain uses TRBV28 with TRBJ2-7; D not certain. The CDR3 DNA reads as TGTGCCAGCAGTCACAACCCCACCCGGAGCAGTTACTCTTCCTACGAGCAGTACTTC. Protein product: CASSHNPTRSSYSSYEQYF. Based on the CDR3 plus reference TRBV28 and TRBJ2-7, the full variable domain is DVKVTQSSRYLVKRTGEKVFLECVQDMDHENMFWYRQDPGLGLRLIYFSYDVKMKEKGDIPEGYSVSREKKERFSLILESASTNQTSMYLCASSHNPTRSSYSSYEQYFGPGTRLTVT.